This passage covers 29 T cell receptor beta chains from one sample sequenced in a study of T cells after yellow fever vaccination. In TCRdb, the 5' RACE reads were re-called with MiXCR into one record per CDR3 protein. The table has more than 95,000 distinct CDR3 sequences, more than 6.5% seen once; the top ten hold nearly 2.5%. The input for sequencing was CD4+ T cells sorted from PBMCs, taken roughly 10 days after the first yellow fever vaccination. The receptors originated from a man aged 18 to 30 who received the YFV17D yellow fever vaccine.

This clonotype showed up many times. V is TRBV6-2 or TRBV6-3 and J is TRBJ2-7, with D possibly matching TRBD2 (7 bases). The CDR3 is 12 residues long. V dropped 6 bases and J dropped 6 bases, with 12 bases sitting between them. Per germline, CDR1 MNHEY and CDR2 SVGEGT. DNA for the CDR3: TGTGCCAGCAGCCTCGGGGGGCTCGAGCAGTACGTC. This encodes CASSLGGLEQYV.

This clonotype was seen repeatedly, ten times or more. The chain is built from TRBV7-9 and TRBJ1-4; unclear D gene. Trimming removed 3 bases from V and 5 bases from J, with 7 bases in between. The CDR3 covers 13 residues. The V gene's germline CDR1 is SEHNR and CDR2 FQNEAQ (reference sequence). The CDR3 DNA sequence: TGTGCCAGCAGCTTTCTACAGAATGAAAAACTGTTTTTT. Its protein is CASSFLQNEKLFF.

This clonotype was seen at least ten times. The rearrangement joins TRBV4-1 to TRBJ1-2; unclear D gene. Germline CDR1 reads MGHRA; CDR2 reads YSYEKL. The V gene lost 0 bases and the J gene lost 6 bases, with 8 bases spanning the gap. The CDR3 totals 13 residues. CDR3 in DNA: TGCGCCAGCAGCCAAGAAATGACGCATGGCTACACCTTC. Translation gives CASSQEMTHGYTF.

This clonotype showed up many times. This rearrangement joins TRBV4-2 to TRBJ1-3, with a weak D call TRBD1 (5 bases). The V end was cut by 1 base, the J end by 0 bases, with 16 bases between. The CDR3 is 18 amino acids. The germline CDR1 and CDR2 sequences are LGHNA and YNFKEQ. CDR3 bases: TGTGCCAGCAGCCAAGTCCCGGGGCCGACGGTCTCTGGAAACACCATATATTTT. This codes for CASSQVPGPTVSGNTIYF.

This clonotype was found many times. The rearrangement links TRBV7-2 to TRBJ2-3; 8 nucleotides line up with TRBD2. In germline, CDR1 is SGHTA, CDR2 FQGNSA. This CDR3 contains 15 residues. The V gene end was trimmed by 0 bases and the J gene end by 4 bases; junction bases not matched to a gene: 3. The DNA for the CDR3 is TGTGCCAGCAGCTTAGCGCCGGGACTAGCAGATACGCAGTATTTT. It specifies CASSLAPGLADTQYF. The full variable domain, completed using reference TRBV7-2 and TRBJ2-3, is GAGVSQSPSNKVTEKGKDVELRCDPISGHTALYWYRQSLGQGLEFLIYFQGNSAPDKSGLPSDRFSAERTGGSVSTLTIQRTQQEDSAVYLCASSLAPGLADTQYFGPGTRLTVL.

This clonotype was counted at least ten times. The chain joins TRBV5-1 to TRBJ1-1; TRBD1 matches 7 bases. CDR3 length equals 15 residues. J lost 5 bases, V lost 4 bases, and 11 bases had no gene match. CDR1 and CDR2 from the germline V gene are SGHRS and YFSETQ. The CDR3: CASSVTGQGETEAFF. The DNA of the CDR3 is TGCGCCAGCAGCGTGACAGGGCAGGGGGAGACTGAAGCTTTCTTT.

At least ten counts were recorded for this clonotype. CDR3 loop: CASSFSQLDTQYF. DNA of the CDR3: TGTGCCAGCAGTTTTAGCCAGCTGGATACGCAGTATTTT. The chain couples TRBV12-3 or TRBV12-4 to TRBJ2-3; unclear D gene. The V end lost 3 bases, the J end lost 6 bases, and 10 bases lay between the germline ends. CDR3 length equals 13 residues.

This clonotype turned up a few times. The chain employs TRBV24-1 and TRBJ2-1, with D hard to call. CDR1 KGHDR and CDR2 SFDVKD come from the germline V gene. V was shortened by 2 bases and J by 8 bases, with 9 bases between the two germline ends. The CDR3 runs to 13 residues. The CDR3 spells CATSDWRVDEQFF. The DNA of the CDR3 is TGTGCCACCAGTGATTGGCGAGTCGATGAGCAGTTCTTC.

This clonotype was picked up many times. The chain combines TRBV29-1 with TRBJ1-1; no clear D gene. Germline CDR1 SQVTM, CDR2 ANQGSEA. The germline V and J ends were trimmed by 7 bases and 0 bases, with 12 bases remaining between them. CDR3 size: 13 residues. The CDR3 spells CSGERGMNTEAFF. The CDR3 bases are TGCAGCGGGGAAAGAGGGATGAACACTGAAGCTTTCTTT. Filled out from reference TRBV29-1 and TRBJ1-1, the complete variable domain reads SAVISQKPSRDICQRGTSLTIQCQVDSQVTMMFWYRQQPGQSLTLIATANQGSEATYESGFVIDKFPISRPNLTFSTLTVSNMSPEDSSIYLCSGERGMNTEAFFGQGTRLTVV.

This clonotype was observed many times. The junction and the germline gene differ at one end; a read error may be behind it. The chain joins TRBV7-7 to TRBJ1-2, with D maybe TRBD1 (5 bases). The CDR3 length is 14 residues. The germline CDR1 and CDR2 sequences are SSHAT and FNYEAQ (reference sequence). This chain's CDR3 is CASSLRQGNYGYTF. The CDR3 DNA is TGTGCTAGCAGCTTAAGGCAGGGCAACTATGGCTACACCTTC.

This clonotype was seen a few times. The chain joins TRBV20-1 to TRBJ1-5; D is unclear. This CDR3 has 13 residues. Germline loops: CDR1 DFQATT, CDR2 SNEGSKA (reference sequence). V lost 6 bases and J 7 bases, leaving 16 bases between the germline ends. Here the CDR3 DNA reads TGCAGTGCCCTGCGGAGGGTCGGGCAGCCCCAGCATTTT. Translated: CSALRRVGQPQHF.

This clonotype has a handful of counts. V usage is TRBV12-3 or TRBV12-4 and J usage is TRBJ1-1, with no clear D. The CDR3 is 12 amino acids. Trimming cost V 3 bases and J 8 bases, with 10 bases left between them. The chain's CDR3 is CASSFPKSEAFF. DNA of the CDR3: TGTGCCAGCAGTTTTCCGAAGTCCGAAGCTTTCTTT.

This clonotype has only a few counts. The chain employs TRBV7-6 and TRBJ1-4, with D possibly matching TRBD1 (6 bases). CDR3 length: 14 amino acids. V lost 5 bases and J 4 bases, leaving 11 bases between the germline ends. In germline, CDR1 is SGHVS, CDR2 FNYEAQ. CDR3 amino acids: CASSPGQLNEKLFF. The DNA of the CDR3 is TGTGCCAGCAGCCCAGGACAGCTTAATGAAAAACTGTTTTTT.

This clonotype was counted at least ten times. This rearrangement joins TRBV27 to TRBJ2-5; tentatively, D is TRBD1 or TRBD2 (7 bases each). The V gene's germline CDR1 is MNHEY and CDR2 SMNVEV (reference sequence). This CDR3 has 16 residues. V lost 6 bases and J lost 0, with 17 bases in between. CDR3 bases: TGTGCCAGCAGAAGTAGGGGGCGGGGGAACCAAGAGACCCAGTACTTC. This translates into CASRSRGRGNQETQYF.

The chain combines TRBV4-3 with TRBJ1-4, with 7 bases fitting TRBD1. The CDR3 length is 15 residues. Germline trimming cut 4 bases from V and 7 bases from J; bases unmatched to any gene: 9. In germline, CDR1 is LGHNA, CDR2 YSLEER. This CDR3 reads CASSPGGGQGEKLFF. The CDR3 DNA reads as TGCGCCAGCAGCCCAGGGGGGGGGCAGGGTGAAAAACTGTTTTTT.

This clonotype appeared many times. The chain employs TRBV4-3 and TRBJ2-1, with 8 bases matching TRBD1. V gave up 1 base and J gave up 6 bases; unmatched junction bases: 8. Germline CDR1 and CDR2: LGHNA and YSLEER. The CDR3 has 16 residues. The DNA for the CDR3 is TGCGCCAGCAGCCAAGCAGTAGGACAGGGCTCCAATGAGCAGTTCTTC. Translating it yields CASSQAVGQGSNEQFF.

DNA for the CDR3: TGCAGCGTTGTAGTGGGTTCTTCTGGAAACACCATATATTTT. It codes for CSVVVGSSGNTIYF. The chain couples TRBV29-1 to TRBJ1-3; unclear D gene. In germline, CDR1 is SQVTM, CDR2 ANQGSEA. V lost 4 bases, J lost 1 base, and 11 bases lay in between. This CDR3 is built from 14 residues.

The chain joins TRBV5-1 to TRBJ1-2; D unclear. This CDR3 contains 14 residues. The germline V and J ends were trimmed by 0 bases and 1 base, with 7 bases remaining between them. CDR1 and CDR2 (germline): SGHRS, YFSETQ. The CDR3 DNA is TGCGCCAGCAGCTTGGAGCCTCATAACTATGGCTACACCTTC. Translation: CASSLEPHNYGYTF. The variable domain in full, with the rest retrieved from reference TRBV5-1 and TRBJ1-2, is KAGVTQTPRYLIKTRGQQVTLSCSPISGHRSVSWYQQTPGQGLQFLFEYFSETQRNKGNFPGRFSGRQFSNSRSEMNVSTLELGDSALYLCASSLEPHNYGYTFGSGTRLTVV.

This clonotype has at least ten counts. CDR3 sequence (DNA): TGCGCCAGCAGCCGTGGGGAGGGACTGAACACCGGGGAGCTGTTTTTT. Protein product: CASSRGEGLNTGELFF. The V call is TRBV4-1, the J call TRBJ2-2, with 7 positions matching TRBD2. Per the germline V gene, CDR1 is MGHRA and CDR2 is YSYEKL. CDR3 length equals 16 residues. J lost 1 base, V lost 4 bases, and 6 bases had no gene match.

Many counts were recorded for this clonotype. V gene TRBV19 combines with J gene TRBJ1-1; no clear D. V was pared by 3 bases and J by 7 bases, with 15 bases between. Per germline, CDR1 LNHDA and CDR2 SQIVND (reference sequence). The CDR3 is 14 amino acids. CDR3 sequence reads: CASSMTRVGGEAFF. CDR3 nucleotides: TGTGCCAGTAGTATGACGAGGGTGGGCGGTGAAGCTTTCTTT.

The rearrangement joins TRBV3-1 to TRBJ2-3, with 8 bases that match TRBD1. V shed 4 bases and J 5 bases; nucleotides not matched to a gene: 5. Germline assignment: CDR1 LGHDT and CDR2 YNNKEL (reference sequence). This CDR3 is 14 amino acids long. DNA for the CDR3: TGTGCCAGCAGCCCGACAGGGGTCGGAGATACGCAGTATTTT. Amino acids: CASSPTGVGDTQYF.

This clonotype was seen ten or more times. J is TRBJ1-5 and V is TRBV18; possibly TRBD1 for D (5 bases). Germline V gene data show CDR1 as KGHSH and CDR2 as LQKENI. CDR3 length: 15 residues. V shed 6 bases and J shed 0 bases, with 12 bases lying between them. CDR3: CASSGTGDSNQPQHF. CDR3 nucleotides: TGTGCCAGCTCTGGGACGGGAGATAGCAATCAGCCCCAGCATTTT.

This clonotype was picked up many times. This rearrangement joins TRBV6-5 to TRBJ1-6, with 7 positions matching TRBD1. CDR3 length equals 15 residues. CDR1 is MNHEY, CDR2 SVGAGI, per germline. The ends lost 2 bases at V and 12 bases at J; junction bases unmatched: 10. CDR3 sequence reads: CASSYDRVDRLPLHF. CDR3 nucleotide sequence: TGTGCCAGCAGTTACGACAGGGTCGATCGCTTACCCCTCCACTTT.

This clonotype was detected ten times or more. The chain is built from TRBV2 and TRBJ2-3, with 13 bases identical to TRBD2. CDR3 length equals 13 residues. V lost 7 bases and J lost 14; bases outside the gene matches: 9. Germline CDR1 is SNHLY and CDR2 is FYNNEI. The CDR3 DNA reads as TGTGCCAGCATTGGACTAGCGGGGGCACGGAGGTATTTT. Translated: CASIGLAGARRYF.

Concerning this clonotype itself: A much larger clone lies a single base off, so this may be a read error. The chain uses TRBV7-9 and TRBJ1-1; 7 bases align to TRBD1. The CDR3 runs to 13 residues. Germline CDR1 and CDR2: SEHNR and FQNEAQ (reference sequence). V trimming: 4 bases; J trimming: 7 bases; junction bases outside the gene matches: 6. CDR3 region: CASSCYRGGEAFF. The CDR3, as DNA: TGTGCCAGCAGCTGCTACAGGGGAGGTGAAGCTTTCTTT.

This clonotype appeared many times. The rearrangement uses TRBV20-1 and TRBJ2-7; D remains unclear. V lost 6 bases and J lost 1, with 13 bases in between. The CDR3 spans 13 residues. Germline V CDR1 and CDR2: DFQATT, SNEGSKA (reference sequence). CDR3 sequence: CSAERGGSYEQYV. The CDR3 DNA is TGCAGTGCAGAGAGAGGCGGTTCCTACGAGCAGTACGTC.

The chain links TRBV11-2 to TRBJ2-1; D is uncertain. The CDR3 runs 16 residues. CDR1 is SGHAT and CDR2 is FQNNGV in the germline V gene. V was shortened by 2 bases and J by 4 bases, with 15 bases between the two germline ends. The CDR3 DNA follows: TGTGCCAGCAGCTTAAATCAGCCGATCGGATACAATGAGCAGTTCTTC. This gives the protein CASSLNQPIGYNEQFF.

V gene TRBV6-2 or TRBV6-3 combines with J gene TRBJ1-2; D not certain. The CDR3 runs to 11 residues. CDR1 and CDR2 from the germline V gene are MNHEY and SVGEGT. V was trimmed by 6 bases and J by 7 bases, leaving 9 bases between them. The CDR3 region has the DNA TGTGCCAGCAGCCCCCGTGGTGGCTACACCTTC. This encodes CASSPRGGYTF.

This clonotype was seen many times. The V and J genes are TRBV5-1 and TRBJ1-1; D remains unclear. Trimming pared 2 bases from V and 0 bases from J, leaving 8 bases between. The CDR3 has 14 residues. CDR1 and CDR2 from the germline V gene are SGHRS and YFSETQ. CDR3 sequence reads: CASSFGTLNTEAFF. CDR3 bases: TGCGCCAGCAGCTTCGGCACCCTGAACACTGAAGCTTTCTTT.